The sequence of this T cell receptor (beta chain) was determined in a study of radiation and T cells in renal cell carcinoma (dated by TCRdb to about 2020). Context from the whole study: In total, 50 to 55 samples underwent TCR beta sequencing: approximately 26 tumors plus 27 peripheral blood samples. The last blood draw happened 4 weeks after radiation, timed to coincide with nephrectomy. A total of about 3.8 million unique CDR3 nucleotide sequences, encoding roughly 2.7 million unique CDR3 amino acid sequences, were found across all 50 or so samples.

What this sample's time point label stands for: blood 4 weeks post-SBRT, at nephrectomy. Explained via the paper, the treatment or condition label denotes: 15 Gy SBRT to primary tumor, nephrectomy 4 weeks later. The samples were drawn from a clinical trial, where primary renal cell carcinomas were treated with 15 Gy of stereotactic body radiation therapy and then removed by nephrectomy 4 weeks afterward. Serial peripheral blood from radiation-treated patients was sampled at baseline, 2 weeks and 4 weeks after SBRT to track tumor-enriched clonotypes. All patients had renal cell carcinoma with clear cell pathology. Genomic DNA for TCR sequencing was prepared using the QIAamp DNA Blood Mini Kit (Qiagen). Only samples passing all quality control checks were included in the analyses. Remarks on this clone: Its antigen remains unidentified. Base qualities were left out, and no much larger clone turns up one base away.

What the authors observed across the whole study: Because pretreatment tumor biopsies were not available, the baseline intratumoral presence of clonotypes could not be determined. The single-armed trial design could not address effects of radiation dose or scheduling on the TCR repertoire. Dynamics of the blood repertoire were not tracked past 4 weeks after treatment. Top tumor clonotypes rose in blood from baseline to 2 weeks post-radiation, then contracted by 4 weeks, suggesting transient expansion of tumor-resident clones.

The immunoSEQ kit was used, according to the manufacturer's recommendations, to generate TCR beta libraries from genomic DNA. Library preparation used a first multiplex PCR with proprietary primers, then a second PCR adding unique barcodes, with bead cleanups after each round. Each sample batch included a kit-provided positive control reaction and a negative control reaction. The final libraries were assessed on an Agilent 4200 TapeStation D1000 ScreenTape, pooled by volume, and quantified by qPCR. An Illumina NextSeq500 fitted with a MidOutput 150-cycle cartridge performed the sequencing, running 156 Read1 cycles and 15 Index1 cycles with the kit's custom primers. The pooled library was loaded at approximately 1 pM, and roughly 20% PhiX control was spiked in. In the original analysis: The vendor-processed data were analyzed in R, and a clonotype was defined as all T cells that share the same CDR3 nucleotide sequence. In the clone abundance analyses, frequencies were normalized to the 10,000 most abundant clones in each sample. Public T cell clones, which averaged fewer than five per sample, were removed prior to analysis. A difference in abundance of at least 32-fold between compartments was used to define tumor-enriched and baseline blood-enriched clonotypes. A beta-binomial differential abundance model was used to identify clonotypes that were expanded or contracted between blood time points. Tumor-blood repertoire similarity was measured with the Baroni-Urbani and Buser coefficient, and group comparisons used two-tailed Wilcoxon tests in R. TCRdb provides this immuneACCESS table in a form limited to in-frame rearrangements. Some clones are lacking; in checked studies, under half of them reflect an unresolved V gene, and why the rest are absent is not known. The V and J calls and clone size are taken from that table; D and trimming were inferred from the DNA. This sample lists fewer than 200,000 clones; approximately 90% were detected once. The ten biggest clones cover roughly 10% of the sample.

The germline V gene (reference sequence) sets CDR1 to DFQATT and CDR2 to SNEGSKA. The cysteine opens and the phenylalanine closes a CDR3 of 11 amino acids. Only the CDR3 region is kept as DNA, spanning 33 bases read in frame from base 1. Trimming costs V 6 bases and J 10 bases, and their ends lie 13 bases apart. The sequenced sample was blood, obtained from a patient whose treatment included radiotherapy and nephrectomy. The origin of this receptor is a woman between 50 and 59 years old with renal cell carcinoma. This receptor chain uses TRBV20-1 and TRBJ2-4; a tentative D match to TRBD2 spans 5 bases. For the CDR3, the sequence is CSALLPGIQYF. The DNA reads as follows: TGCAGTGCGCTATTACCGGGAATTCAGTACTTC.